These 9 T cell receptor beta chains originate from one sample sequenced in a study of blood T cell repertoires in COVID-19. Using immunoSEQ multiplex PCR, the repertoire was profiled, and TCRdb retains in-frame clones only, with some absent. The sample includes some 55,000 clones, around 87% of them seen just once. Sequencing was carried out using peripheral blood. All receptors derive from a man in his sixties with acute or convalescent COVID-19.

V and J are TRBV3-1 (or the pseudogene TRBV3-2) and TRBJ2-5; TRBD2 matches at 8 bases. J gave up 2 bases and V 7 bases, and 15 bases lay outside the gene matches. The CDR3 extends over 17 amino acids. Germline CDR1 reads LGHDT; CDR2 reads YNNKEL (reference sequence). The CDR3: CASTKLSLAGFQETQYF. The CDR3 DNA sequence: TGTGCCAGCACCAAACTCTCATTAGCGGGGTTTCAAGAGACCCAGTACTTC.

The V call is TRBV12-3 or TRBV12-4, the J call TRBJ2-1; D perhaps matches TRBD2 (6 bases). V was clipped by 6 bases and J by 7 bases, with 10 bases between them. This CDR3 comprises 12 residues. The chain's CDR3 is CASSTAGNEQFF. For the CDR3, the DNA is TGTGCCAGCAGCACCGCGGGGAATGAGCAGTTCTTC.

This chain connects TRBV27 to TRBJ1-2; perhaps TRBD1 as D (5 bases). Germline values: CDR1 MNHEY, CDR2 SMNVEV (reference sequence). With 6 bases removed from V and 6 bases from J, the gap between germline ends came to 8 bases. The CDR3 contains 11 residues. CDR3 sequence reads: CASRKGHGYTF. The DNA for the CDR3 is TGTGCCAGCAGAAAGGGGCATGGCTACACCTTC.

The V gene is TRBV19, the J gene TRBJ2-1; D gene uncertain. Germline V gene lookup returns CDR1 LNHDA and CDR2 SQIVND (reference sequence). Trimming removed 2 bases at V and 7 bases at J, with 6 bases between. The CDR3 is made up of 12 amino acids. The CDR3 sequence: CASSINWNEQFF. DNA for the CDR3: TGTGCCAGTAGTATAAACTGGAATGAGCAGTTCTTC.

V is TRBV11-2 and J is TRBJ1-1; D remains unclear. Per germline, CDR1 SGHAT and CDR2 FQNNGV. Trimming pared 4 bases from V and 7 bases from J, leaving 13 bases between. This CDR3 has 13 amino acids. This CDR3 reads CASSSIPRIEAFF. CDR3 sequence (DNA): TGTGCCAGCAGCTCAATACCCAGGATTGAAGCTTTCTTT.

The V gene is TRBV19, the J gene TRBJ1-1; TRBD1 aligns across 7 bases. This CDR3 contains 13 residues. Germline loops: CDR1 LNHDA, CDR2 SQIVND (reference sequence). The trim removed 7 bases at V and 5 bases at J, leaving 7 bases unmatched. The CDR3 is CASIQTGRTEAFF. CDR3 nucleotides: TGTGCCAGTATCCAGACAGGGAGGACTGAAGCTTTCTTT.

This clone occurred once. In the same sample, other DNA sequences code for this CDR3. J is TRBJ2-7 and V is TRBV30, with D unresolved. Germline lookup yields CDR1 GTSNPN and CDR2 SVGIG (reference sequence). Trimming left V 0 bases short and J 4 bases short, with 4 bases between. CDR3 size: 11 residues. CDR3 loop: CAWSVRYEQYF. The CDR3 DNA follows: TGTGCCTGGAGTGTGAGGTACGAGCAGTACTTC.

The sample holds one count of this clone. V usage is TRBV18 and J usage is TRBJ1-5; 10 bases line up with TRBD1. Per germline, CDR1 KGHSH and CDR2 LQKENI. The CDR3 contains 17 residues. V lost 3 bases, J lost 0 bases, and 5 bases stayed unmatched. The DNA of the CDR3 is TGTGCCAGCTCACCGACAGGGGGCGCGAGTAGCAATCAGCCCCAGCATTTT. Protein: CASSPTGGASSNQPQHF.

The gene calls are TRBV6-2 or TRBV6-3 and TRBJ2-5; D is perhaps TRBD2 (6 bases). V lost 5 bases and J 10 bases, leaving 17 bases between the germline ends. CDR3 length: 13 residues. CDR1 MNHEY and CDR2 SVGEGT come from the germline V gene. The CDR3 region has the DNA TGTGCCAGCAGTAGGGACTCCCCGAGGGTCCAGTACTTC. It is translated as CASSRDSPRVQYF.